The clone carrying this T cell receptor (beta chain) was found many times. Aged about 6 to 95, donors were systemically healthy Caucasians from Russia. The germline V and J ends were trimmed by 0 bases and 5 bases, with 6 bases remaining between them. This CDR3 has 13 amino acids. Germline CDR1 ENHRY, CDR2 SYGVKD. A J-beta primer mix and a sample-barcoded 5' primer were used in a second PCR of about 7 to 12 cycles. All cDNA molecules were each tagged by a template-switch adaptor with 12 random nucleotides. MiXCR was run by TCRdb on the 5' RACE reads, yielding one entry per CDR3 protein. The sample records some 1.5 million distinct CDR3 sequences, about 28% being singletons. The data were obtained in a study of blood T cells in healthy people across ages.

This sequence joins TRBV10-3 and TRBJ2-3, with D tentatively TRBD2 (5 bases). The TCR sequence derives from a woman under 40 in good health. The sequencing sample was made of blood. The CDR3: CAISESGGDTQYF. CDR3 nucleotides: TGTGCCATCAGTGAGTCAGGAGGAGATACGCAGTATTTT.